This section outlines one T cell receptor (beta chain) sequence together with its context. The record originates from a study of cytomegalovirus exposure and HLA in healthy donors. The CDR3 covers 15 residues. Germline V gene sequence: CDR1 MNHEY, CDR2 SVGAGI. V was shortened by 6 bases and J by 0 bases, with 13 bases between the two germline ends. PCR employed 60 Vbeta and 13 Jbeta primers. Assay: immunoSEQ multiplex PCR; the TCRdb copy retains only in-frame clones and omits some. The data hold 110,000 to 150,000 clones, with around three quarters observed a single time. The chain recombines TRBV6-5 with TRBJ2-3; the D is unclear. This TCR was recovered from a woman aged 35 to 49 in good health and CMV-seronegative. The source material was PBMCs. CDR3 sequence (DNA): TGTGCCAGCAGCCGCAAGCACCCTAGCACAGATACGCAGTATTTT. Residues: CASSRKHPSTDTQYF.